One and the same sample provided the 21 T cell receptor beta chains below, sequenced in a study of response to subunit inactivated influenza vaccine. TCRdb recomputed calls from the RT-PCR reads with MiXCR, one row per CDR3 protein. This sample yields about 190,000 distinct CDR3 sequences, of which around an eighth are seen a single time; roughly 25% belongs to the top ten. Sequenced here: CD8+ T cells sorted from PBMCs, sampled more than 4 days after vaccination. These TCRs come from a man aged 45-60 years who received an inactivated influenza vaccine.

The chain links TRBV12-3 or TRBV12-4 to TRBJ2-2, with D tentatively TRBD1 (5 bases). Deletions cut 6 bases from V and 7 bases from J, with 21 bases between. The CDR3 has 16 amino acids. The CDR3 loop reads CASRDTLGARYGELFF. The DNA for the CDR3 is TGTGCCAGCAGGGACACTCTTGGAGCCCGTTACGGGGAGCTGTTTTTT.

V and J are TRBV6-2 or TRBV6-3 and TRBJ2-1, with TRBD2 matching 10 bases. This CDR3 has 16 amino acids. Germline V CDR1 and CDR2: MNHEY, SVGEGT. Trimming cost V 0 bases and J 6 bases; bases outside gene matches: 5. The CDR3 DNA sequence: TGTGCCAGCAGTTACTCCGTGGGACTAGCGTCCAATGAGCAGTTCTTC. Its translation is CASSYSVGLASNEQFF.

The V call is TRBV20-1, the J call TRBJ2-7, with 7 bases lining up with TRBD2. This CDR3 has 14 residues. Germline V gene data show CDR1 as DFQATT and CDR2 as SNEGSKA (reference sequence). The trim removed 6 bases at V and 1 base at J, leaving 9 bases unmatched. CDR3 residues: CSALPLALSYEQYF. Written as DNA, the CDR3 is TGCAGTGCCCTCCCACTAGCGTTATCCTACGAGCAGTACTTC.

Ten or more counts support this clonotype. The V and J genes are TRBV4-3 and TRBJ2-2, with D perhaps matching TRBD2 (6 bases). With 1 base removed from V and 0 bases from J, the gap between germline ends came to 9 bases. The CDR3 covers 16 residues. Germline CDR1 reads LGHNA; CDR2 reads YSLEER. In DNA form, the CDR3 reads TGCGCCAGCAGCCAAGTCTGGGGGGCGAACACCGGGGAGCTGTTTTTT. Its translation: CASSQVWGANTGELFF.

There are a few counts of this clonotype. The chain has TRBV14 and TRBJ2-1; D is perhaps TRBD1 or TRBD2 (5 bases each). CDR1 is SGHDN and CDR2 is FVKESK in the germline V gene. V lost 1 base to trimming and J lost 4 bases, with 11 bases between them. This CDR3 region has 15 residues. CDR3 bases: TGTGCCAGCAGCCAAGGAATGGGACCTTACAATGAGCAGTTCTTC. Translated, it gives CASSQGMGPYNEQFF.

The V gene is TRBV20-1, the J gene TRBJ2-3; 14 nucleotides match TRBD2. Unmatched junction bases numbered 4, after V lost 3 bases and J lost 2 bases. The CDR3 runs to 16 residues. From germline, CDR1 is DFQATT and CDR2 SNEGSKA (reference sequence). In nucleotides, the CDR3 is TGCAGTGCTAGCCGGACTAGCGGGAGGACCACAGATACGCAGTATTTT. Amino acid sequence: CSASRTSGRTTDTQYF.

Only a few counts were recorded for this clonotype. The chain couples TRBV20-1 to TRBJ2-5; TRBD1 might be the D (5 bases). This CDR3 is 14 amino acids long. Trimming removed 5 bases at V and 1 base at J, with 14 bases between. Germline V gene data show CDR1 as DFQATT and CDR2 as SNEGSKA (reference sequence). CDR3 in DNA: TGCAGTGCTCCCCTGGGGCCCGCCCAAGAGACCCAGTACTTC. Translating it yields CSAPLGPAQETQYF.

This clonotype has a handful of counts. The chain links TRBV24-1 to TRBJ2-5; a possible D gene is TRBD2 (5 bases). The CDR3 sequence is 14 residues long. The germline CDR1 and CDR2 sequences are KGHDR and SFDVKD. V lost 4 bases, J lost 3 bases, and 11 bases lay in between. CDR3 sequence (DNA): TGTGCCACCAGTGACCGTGGACTCGAAGAGACCCAGTACTTC. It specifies CATSDRGLEETQYF.

This CDR3 reads CASRNYRGTEQFF. CDR3 in DNA: TGTGCCAGCAGGAATTACAGGGGAACTGAGCAGTTCTTC. The gene calls are TRBV28 and TRBJ2-1, with 7 bases fitting TRBD1. Germline assignment: CDR1 MDHEN and CDR2 SYDVKM. This CDR3 is built from 13 residues. J lost 9 bases, V lost 6 bases, and 8 bases had no gene match.

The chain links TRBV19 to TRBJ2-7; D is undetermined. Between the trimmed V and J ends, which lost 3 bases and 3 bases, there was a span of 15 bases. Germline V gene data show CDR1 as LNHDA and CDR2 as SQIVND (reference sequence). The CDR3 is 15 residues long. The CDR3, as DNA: TGTGCCAGTAGTATCTCACCAGATCCGAACTACGAGCAGTACTTC. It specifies CASSISPDPNYEQYF.

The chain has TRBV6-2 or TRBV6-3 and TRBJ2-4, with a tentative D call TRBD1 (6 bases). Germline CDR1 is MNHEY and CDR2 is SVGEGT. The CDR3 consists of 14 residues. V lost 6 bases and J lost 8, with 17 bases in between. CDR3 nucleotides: TGTGCCAGCAGGGACCTAGGGACAAATGACATTCAGTACTTC. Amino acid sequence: CASRDLGTNDIQYF.

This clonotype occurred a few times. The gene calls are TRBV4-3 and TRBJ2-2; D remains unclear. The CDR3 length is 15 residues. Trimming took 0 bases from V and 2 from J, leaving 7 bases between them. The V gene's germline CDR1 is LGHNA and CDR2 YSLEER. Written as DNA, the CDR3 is TGCGCCAGCAGCCAAGATGAAGTAAACACCGGGGAGCTGTTTTTT. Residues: CASSQDEVNTGELFF.

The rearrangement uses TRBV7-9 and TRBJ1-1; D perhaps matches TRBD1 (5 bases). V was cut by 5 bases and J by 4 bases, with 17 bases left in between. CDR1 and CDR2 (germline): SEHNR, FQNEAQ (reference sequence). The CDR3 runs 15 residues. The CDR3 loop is CASSPPHLGVTEAFF. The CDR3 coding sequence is TGTGCCAGCAGCCCGCCCCACTTGGGGGTCACTGAAGCTTTCTTT.

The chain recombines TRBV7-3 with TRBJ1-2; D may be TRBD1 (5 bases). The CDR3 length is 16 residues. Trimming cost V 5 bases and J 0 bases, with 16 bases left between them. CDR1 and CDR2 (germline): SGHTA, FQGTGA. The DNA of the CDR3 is TGTGCCAGCAGCCGGGGCGATGGGATTTCTAACTATGGCTACACCTTC. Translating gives CASSRGDGISNYGYTF.

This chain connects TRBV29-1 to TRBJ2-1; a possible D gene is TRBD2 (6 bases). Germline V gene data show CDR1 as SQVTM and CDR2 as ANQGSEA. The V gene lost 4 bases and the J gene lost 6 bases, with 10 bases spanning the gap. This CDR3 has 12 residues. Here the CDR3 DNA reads TGCAGCGTTGGTCAGGGAGGCAATGAGCAGTTCTTC. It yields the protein CSVGQGGNEQFF.

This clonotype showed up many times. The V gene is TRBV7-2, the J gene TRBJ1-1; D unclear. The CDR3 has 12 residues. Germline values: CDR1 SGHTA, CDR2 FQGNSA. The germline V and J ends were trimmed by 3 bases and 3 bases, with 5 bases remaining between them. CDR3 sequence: CASSFSYTEAFF. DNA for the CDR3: TGTGCCAGCAGCTTTAGTTACACTGAAGCTTTCTTT. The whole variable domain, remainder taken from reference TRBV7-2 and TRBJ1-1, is GAGVSQSPSNKVTEKGKDVELRCDPISGHTALYWYRQSLGQGLEFLIYFQGNSAPDKSGLPSDRFSAERTGGSVSTLTIQRTQQEDSAVYLCASSFSYTEAFFGQGTRLTVV.

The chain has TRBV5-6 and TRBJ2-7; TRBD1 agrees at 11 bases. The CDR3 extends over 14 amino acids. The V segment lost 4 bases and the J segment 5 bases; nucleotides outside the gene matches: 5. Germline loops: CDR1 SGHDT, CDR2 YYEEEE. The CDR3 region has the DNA TGTGCCAGCAGCAACCGGGACAGGGGGGACGAGCAGTACTTC. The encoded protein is CASSNRDRGDEQYF.

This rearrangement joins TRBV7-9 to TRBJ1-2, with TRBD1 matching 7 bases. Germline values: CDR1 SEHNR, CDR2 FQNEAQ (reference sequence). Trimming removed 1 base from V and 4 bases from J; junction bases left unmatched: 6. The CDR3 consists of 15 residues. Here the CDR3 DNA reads TGTGCCAGCAGCTTAGTGGGCCCAGGGGGCTATGGCTACACCTTC. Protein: CASSLVGPGGYGYTF.

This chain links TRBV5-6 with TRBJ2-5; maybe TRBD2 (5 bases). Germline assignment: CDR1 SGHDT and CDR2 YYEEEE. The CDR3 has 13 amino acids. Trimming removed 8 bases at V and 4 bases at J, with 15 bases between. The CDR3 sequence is CARSTGIGETQYF. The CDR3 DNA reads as TGTGCCAGGAGCACCGGGATCGGAGAGACCCAGTACTTC.

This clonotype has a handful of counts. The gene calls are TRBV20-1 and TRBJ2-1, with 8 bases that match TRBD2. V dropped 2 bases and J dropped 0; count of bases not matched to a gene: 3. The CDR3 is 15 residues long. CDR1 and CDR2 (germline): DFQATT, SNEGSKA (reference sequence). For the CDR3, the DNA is TGCAGTGCTAGAATAGCGGGACACTCCTACAATGAGCAGTTCTTC. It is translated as CSARIAGHSYNEQFF.

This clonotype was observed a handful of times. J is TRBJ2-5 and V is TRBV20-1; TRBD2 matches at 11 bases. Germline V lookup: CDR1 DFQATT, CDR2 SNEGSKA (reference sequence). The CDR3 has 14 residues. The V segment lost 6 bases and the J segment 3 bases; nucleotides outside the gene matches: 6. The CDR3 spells CSADLAGGKETQYF. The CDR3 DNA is TGCAGTGCAGACTTAGCGGGGGGGAAAGAGACCCAGTACTTC.